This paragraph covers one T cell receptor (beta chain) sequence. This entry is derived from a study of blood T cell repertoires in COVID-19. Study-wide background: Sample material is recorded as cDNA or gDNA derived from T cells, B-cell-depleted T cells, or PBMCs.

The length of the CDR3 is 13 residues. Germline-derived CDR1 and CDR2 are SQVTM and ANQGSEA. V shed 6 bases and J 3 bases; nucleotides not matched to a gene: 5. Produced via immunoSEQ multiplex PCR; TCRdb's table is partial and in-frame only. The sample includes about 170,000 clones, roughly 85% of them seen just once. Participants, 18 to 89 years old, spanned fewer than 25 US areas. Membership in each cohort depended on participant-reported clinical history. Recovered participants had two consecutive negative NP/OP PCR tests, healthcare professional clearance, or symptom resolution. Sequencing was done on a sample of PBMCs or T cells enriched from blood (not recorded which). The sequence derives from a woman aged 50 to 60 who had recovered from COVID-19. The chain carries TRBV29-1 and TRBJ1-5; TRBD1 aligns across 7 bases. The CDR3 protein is CSVSDRTNQPQHF. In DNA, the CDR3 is TGCAGCGTCTCGGACAGGACCAATCAGCCCCAGCATTTT.